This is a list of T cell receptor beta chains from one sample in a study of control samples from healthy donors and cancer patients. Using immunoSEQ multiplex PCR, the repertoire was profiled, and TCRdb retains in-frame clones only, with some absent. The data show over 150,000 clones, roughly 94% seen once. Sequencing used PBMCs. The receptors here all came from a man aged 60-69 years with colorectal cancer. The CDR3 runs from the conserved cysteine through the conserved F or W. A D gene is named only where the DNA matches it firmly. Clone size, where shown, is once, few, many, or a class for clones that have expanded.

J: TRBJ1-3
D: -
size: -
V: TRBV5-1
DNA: TGCGCCAGCAGCTTGTTCTCCGGAAACACCATATATTTT
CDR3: CASSLFSGNTIYF

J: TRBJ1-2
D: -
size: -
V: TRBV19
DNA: TGTGCCAGTAGTCTCGTCGGACAGCGATCTGGTGGCTACACCTTC
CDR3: CASSLVGQRSGGYTF

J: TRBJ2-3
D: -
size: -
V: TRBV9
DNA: TGTGCCAGCAGCGTCGCTTTGCGGGGGCCCTTCTCTAGCACAGATACGCAGTATTTT
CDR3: CASSVALRGPFSSTDTQYF

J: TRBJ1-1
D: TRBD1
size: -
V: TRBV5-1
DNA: TGCGCCAGCAGCTCTCATCCAGGGGGCACGAACACTGAAGCTTTCTTT
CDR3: CASSSHPGGTNTEAFF

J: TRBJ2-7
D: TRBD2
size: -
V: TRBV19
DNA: TGTGCCAGTAGTATCCCCGGGCTAGCGGGGAATACCTACGAGCAGTACTTC
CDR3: CASSIPGLAGNTYEQYF

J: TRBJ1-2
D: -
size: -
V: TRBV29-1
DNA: TGCAGCGTTGAGTTGTTGGTGGGCGGTGGGGGCTACACCTTC
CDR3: CSVELLVGGGGYTF

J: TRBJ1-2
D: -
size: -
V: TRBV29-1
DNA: TGCAGCGTCCGTAGGGGCGATGGCTACACCTTC
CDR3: CSVRRGDGYTF

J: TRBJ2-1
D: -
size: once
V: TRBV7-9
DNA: TGTGCCAGCAGCTTAGCGGGGAACTACAATGAGCAGTTCTTC
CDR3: CASSLAGNYNEQFF

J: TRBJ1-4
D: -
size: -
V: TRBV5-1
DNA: TGCGCCAGCAGCTTGAGGCTGAATGAAAAACTGTTTTTT
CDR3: CASSLRLNEKLFF

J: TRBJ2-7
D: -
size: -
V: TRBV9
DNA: TGTGCCAGCAGCGTAGGAGAGGGAAGGAACGAGCAGTACTTC
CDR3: CASSVGEGRNEQYF

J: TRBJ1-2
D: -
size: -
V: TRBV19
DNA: TGTGCCAGTATTACGACAGGCCAGAAGAGTTATGGCTACACCTTC
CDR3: CASITTGQKSYGYTF

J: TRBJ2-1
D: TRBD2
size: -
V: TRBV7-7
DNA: TGTGCCAGCAGCCCCGGACTAGCGGGGGGGATCGATGAGCAGTTCTTC
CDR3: CASSPGLAGGIDEQFF

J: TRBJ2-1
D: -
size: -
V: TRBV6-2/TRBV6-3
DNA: TGTGCCAGCAGTTACTGGGGGAGCCCCTACAATGAGCAGTTCTTC
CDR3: CASSYWGSPYNEQFF

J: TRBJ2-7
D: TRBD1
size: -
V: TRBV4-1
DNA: TGCGCCAGCAGCCCCCACCCCGGGACAGTCCCCTACGAGCAGTACTTC
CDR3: CASSPHPGTVPYEQYF

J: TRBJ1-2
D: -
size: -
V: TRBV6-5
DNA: TGTGCCAGCAGGAAAGAGGGGTCCCGGGGGGGTGGCTACACCTTC
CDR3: CASRKEGSRGGGYTF

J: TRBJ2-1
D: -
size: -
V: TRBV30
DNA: TGTGCCTGGAGTGGGGGGGGCCCCTACAATGAGCAGTTCTTC
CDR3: CAWSGGGPYNEQFF

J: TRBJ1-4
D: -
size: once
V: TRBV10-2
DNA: TGCGCCAGCAGTAAGAGGAAGGACAGTGCAACTAATGAAAAACTGTTTTTT
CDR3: CASSKRKDSATNEKLFF

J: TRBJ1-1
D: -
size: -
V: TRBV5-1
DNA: TGCGCCAGCAGCTTGGCCGAGAGAAACACTGAAGCTTTCTTT
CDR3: CASSLAERNTEAFF

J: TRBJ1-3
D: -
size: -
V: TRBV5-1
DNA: TGCGCCAGCAGCTTGGGGTCTGGAAACACCATATATTTT
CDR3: CASSLGSGNTIYF

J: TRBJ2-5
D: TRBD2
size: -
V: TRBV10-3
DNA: TGTGCCATCAGTGAGTTGGGGACTAGCGGGGGTCAGGAGACCCAGTACTTC
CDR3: CAISELGTSGGQETQYF

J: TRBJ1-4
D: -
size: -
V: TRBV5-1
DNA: TGCGCCAGCAGTTGGCTTCAGGGAGGGGAAAAACTGTTTTTT
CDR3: CASSWLQGGEKLFF

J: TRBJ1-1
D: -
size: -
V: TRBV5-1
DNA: TGCGCCAGCAGCTTATCGACTGGGGACACTGAAGCTTTCTTT
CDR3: CASSLSTGDTEAFF

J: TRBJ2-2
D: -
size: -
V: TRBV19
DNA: TGTGCCAGTAGTAGACGGCGACAGGCGGGCACCGGGGAGCTGTTTTTT
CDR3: CASSRRRQAGTGELFF

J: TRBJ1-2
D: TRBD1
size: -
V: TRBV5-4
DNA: TGTGCCAGCAGTTTCGACAGGGATGATGGCTACACCTTC
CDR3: CASSFDRDDGYTF

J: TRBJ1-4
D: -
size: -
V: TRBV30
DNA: TGTGCCTGGAGTAGTTGGGGGGATAATGAAAAACTGTTTTTT
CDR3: CAWSSWGDNEKLFF

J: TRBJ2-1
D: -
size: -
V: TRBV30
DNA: TGTGCCTGGAGTGGAGGCGGGACCGCACAAACCAATGAGCAGTTCTTC
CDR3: CAWSGGGTAQTNEQFF

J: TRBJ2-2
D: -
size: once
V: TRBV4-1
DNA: TGCGCCAGCCGCAATCTCCTTAGCGGCCCCAACACCGGGGAGCTGTTTTTT
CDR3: CASRNLLSGPNTGELFF

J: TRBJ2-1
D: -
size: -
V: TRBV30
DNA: TGTGCCTGGAGTGTACTGTATGAGCAGTTCTTC
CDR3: CAWSVLYEQFF

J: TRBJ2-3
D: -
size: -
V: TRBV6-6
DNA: TGTGCCAGCAGTTTGGGGGGCTCCACAGATACGCAGTATTTT
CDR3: CASSLGGSTDTQYF

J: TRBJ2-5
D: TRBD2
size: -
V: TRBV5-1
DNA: TGCGCCAGCAGGACTAGCGGGGGGCAAGAGACCCAGTACTTC
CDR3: CASRTSGGQETQYF

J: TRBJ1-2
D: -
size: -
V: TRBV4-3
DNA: TGCGCCAGCAGCCAAGATAGTCAAATTGGCTACACCTTC
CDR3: CASSQDSQIGYTF

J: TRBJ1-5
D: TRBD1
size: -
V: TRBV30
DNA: TGTGCCTGGAGTGTGAGGGGGCAGGGTCAGCCCCAGCATTTT
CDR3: CAWSVRGQGQPQHF

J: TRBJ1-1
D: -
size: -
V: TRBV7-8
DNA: TGTGCCAGCAGCTTAGAGGGGGGAAACCGTAACACTGAAGCTTTCTTT
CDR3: CASSLEGGNRNTEAFF

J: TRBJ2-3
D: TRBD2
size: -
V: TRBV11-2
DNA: TGTGCCAGCAGCTTACCGGGGGGATCTAGCACAGATACGCAGTATTTT
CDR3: CASSLPGGSSTDTQYF

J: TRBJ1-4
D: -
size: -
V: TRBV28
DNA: TGTGCCAGCAGTTTTAGGGCAACTAATGAAAAACTGTTTTTT
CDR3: CASSFRATNEKLFF

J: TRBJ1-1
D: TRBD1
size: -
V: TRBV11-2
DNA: TGTGCCAGCAGCCCCTATAAGACAGGGGGGAACACTGAAGCTTTCTTT
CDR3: CASSPYKTGGNTEAFF

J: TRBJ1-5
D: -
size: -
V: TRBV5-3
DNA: TGTGCCAGAAGCTATCGGGGATTAAGAGACCTAATTTATAGCAATCAGCCCCAGCATTTT
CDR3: CARSYRGLRDLIYSNQPQHF

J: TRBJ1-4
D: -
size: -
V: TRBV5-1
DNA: TGCGCCAGCAGCCCAGGAACAACTAATGAAAAACTGTTTTTT
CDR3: CASSPGTTNEKLFF

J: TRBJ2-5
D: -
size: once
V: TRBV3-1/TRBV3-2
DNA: TGTGCCAGCAGCCAAGATCCTAGCGAGCAAGAGACCCAGTACTTC
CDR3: CASSQDPSEQETQYF

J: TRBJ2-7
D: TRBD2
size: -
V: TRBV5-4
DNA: TGTGCCAGCAGCCCCCGGGGGGTCTCCTACGAGCAGTACTTC
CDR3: CASSPRGVSYEQYF

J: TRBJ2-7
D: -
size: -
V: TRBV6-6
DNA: TGTGCCAGCAGTTACAGCTTTCCAGGGCTCTCCTACGAGCAGTACTTC
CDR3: CASSYSFPGLSYEQYF

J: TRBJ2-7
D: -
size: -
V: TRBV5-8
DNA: TGTGCCAGCAGCCCGGAGACAGGAGCCTACGAGCAGTACTTC
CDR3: CASSPETGAYEQYF

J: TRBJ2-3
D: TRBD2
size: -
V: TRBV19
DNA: TGTGCCAGTAGTATAGTTGGAGCGGGGGGGCCAGATACGCAGTATTTT
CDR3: CASSIVGAGGPDTQYF

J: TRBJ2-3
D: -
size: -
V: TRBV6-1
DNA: TGTGCCAGCACCCGAGAGGGCCCTCACACAGATACGCAGTATTTT
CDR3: CASTREGPHTDTQYF

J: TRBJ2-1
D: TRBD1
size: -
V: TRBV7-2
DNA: TGTGCCAGCAGCTCAAGACAGGGTTACAATGAGCAGTTCTTC
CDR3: CASSSRQGYNEQFF

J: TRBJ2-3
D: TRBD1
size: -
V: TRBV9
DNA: TGTGCCAGCAGCGCCACAGGGGTTAGCACAGATACGCAGTATTTT
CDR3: CASSATGVSTDTQYF

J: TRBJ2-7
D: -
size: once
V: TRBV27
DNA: TGTGCCAGCAGTTTATACTACGAGCAGTACTTC
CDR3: CASSLYYEQYF

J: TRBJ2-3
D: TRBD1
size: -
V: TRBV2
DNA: TGTGCCAGCAGTGGGTTGTCGGCAGGGGGCCACACAGATACGCAGTATTTT
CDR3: CASSGLSAGGHTDTQYF

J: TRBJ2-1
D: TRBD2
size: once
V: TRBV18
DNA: TGTGCCAGCTCCCTACTAGCGGGGCATTACAATGAGCAGTTCTTC
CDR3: CASSLLAGHYNEQFF

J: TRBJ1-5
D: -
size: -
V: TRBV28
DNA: TGTGCCAGCAGTAGACTGAATCAGCCCCAGCATTTT
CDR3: CASSRLNQPQHF

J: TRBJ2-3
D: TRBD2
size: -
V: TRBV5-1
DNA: TGCGCCAGCACCGGGGGGAGCGGGGGTACCAACACAGATACGCAGTATTTT
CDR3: CASTGGSGGTNTDTQYF

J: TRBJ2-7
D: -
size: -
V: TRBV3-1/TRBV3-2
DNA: TGTGCCAGCAGCCAAGGATCGGGGATCGAGCAGTACTTC
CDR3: CASSQGSGIEQYF

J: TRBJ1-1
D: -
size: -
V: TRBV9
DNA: TGTGCCAGCAGCGTAGGAGGGAGGGCAGGGGCTGAAGCTTTCTTT
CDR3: CASSVGGRAGAEAFF

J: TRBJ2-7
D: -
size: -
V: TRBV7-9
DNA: TGTGCCAGCAGCTTAGAGAGGGGAAGGTCCTACGAGCAGTACTTC
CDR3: CASSLERGRSYEQYF